The 27 T cell receptor beta chains below all came from one sample that was sequenced in a study of spatial heterogeneity in lung cancer. Via MiXCR, TCRdb re-called the 5' RACE reads, giving one row per CDR3 protein. The data hold approximately 6,800 distinct CDR3 sequences, with roughly an eighth observed a single time. The time point denotes: sample taken at primary tumor resection. No antigen has been identified for these receptors. Overall study findings and caveats: Expanded alpha and beta TCR counts within tumors tracked tumor mutation counts.

The sequenced sample was lung tumor tissue, obtained at surgery. The origin of the receptors is a male donor with early-stage non-small cell lung cancer.

This clonotype was counted many times. Because the library targeted alpha chains, this beta chain is an off-target read whose size means little. The V gene is TRBV6-5, the J gene TRBJ1-2, with D perhaps matching TRBD1 (5 bases). The CDR3 consists of 13 residues. CDR1 is MNHEY and CDR2 is SVGAGI in the germline V gene. V was clipped by 6 bases and J by 4 bases, with 12 bases between them. The CDR3 region is CASRVGVGYGYTF. The DNA for the CDR3 is TGTGCCAGCAGGGTGGGGGTAGGCTATGGCTACACCTTC.

Notes on this clonotype: This beta chain turned up in a library designed for alpha chains; as an off-target read, its abundance says little. V is TRBV6-5 and J is TRBJ2-7, with 7 bases that match TRBD2. Germline CDR1 is MNHEY and CDR2 is SVGAGI. The CDR3 consists of 15 residues. V lost 6 bases, J lost 2 bases, and 10 bases stayed unmatched. This chain's CDR3 is CASSYYSSGTYEQYF. For the CDR3, the DNA is TGTGCCAGCAGCTATTATTCTAGCGGAACCTACGAGCAGTACTTC.

By sample fraction, this clonotype is medium-sized. This beta chain was picked up by a library intended for alpha chains and is off target, so its count carries little meaning. This rearrangement joins TRBV6-1 to TRBJ2-3; 9 bases agree with TRBD2. The CDR3 sequence is 14 residues long. Germline lookup yields CDR1 MNHNS and CDR2 SASEGT. J gave up 2 bases and V 6 bases, and 3 bases lay outside the gene matches. The CDR3 DNA sequence: TGTGCCAGCAGAAGACTAGCGGACACAGATACGCAGTATTTT. Amino acids: CASRRLADTDTQYF.

As for this clonotype: Being off target in a library aimed at alpha chains, this beta chain has a size of little meaning. J is TRBJ1-3 and V is TRBV10-3, with TRBD1 matching over 7 bases. Germline V gives CDR1 ENHRY, CDR2 SYGVKD. The CDR3 loop spans 13 amino acids. The V and J ends lost 10 bases and 8 bases, in that order; junction bases with no gene match: 11. The CDR3, as DNA: TGTGCCACATCGTTCGAGGGGGCGCACACCATATATTTT. Translating gives CATSFEGAHTIYF.

This clonotype was found many times. With the library built for alpha chains, this beta chain is off target and its frequency is not meaningful. CDR3: CASSSPWGTEAFF. The CDR3 coding sequence is TGTGCCAGCTCATCCCCCTGGGGTACTGAAGCTTTCTTT. The rearrangement links TRBV18 to TRBJ1-1; D unresolved. Germline CDR1 KGHSH, CDR2 LQKENI. The length of the CDR3 is 13 residues. V dropped 5 bases and J dropped 5 bases, with 12 bases sitting between them.

This clonotype occurred many times. This beta chain slipped into a library made for alpha chains as a stray read, so its size is not meaningful. V usage is TRBV4-2 and J usage is TRBJ2-7; D not resolved. The V gene lost 0 bases and the J gene lost 4 bases, with 13 bases spanning the gap. Germline CDR1 and CDR2: LGHNA and YNFKEQ. The length of the CDR3 is 15 residues. CDR3 DNA: TGTGCCAGCAGCCAAGATCAGGTTAGCAATTACGAGCAGTACTTC. Amino acids: CASSQDQVSNYEQYF.

Turning to this clonotype: Since the library was made to target alpha chains, this beta chain is a stray read and its abundance is not meaningful. V gene TRBV15 combines with J gene TRBJ2-7; D ambiguous. Looked up from germline, CDR1 is LNHNV and CDR2 is YYDKDF (reference sequence). Deletions cut 0 bases from V and 4 bases from J, with 4 bases between. The CDR3 contains 12 residues. Written as DNA, the CDR3 is TGTGCCACCAGCAGAGAATATTACGAGCAGTACTTC. Its protein is CATSREYYEQYF.

This clonotype was observed at least ten times. Found in a library prepared for alpha chains, this beta chain is an off-target read, and its abundance has little meaning. The rearrangement links TRBV5-1 to TRBJ2-1, with 7 bases identical to TRBD2. The CDR3 is made up of 15 amino acids. The V gene's germline CDR1 is SGHRS and CDR2 YFSETQ. V gave up 2 bases and J gave up 2 bases; unmatched junction bases: 4. This CDR3 is CASSLTGGPYNEQFF. The CDR3 DNA reads as TGCGCCAGCAGCTTAACGGGAGGACCCTACAATGAGCAGTTCTTC.

This clonotype appeared many times. This beta chain is an unintended read in a library built for alpha chains; its size means little. The J gene is TRBJ1-1, the V gene TRBV6-1; 7 bases fit TRBD1. In germline, CDR1 is MNHNS, CDR2 SASEGT. With V trimmed by 7 bases and J by 3 bases, 8 bases remained unmatched. CDR3 length: 14 residues. The CDR3 protein is CASMYLDRDTEAFF. In DNA, the CDR3 is TGTGCCAGCATGTACCTTGACAGGGACACTGAAGCTTTCTTT.

This clonotype came up a few times. This beta chain appears as a stray read in a library generated for alpha chains; its size is not informative. This chain uses TRBV12-3 or TRBV12-4 with TRBJ2-1; the D gene is possibly TRBD2 (6 bases). V lost 3 bases to trimming and J lost 2 bases, with 11 bases between them. This CDR3 has 15 amino acids. In DNA form, the CDR3 reads TGTGCCAGCAGTTTGGGCAGGGAGGCCTACAATGAGCAGTTCTTC. Amino acid sequence: CASSLGREAYNEQFF.

This clonotype was seen ten or more times. As an off-target read in a library built for alpha chains, this beta chain has a frequency of little significance. The gene calls are TRBV12-3 or TRBV12-4 and TRBJ2-7, with no clear D. Trimming took off 2 bases at V and 6 bases at J, with 11 bases between the two ends. The CDR3 spans 13 residues. The CDR3 region has the DNA TGTGCCAGCAGTTTACCCACTATGGGCGAGCAGTACTTC. Protein sequence: CASSLPTMGEQYF.

Notes on this clonotype: This beta chain is an unintended read in a library built for alpha chains; its size means little. The gene calls are TRBV6-2 or TRBV6-3 and TRBJ2-7; the match to TRBD1 covers 10 bases. This CDR3 region has 13 residues. V shed 7 bases, J shed 3 bases, and the junction held 3 bases outside the gene matches. Per the germline V gene, CDR1 is MNHEY and CDR2 is SVGEGT. The CDR3 here is CASTWTGGYEQYF. The DNA for the CDR3 is TGTGCCAGCACTTGGACAGGGGGCTACGAGCAGTACTTC.

Details on this clonotype: Little can be read into the size of this beta chain, an off-target read in a library designed for alpha chains. The CDR3 loop is CASKVFRTGTGELFF. In DNA, the CDR3 is TGCGCCAGCAAGGTATTTAGGACAGGGACCGGGGAGCTGTTTTTT. The chain couples TRBV5-1 to TRBJ2-2; 8 bases fit TRBD1. The CDR3 loop spans 15 amino acids. V was pared by 6 bases and J by 5 bases, with 9 bases of the junction left unmatched. Germline CDR1 and CDR2: SGHRS and YFSETQ.

By proportion, this clonotype is medium-sized. This beta chain lies outside the target of a library built for alpha chains; its clone size means little. The V call is TRBV29-1, the J call TRBJ1-1, with 7 bases lining up with TRBD1. The CDR3 extends over 13 amino acids. After removal of 7 bases from V and 0 bases from J, the junction contained 5 bases not matched to a gene. In germline, CDR1 is SQVTM, CDR2 ANQGSEA. The CDR3 DNA reads TGCAGCGCGTCAGGACAGGTGAACACTGAAGCTTTCTTT. Its translation is CSASGQVNTEAFF.

This clonotype was counted between two and nine times. The size of this beta chain means little, since it is a stray read in a library made for alpha chains. The chain carries TRBV27 and TRBJ2-1; D not certain. There are 11 residues in the CDR3. The ends were cut back, 8 bases at V and 8 bases at J, with 10 bases in the middle. Germline V lookup: CDR1 MNHEY, CDR2 SMNVEV (reference sequence). The CDR3 DNA is TGTGCCAGCGGCGGTATGGATGAGCAGTTCTTC. This gives the protein CASGGMDEQFF.

This clonotype was detected ten times or more. A library made for alpha chains picked up this beta chain off target, so its size means little. The chain couples TRBV2 to TRBJ2-1, with 7 bases matching TRBD1. Germline-derived CDR1 and CDR2 are SNHLY and FYNNEI. The V gene end was trimmed by 5 bases and the J gene end by 4 bases; junction bases not matched to a gene: 14. The CDR3 totals 17 residues. The DNA of the CDR3 is TGTGCCAGCAGTAAACTGATCGACAGGGTTCAATACAATGAGCAGTTCTTC. Translating gives CASSKLIDRVQYNEQFF.

This clonotype has ten or more counts. This beta chain is an unintended read in a library built for alpha chains; its size means little. The V call is TRBV24-1, the J call TRBJ1-5; D remains unclear. The CDR3 runs to 14 residues. Trimming removed 6 bases at V and 4 bases at J, with 12 bases between. Germline assignment: CDR1 KGHDR and CDR2 SFDVKD. The CDR3 sequence: CATSPDSGNQPQHF. The CDR3 region has the DNA TGTGCCACCAGTCCAGATTCGGGGAATCAGCCCCAGCATTTT.

Judged by abundance, this clonotype is medium-sized. Because this beta chain is a stray read in a library intended to capture alpha chains, its abundance should not be given much weight. The chain has TRBV5-1 and TRBJ1-5; D not resolved. Germline CDR1 SGHRS, CDR2 YFSETQ. Trimming took off 0 bases at V and 2 bases at J, with 9 bases between the two ends. The CDR3 runs 15 residues. The CDR3 reads CASSLDSSRNQPQHF. CDR3 coding DNA: TGCGCCAGCAGCTTGGATTCCAGCCGCAATCAGCCCCAGCATTTT.

This clonotype is termed medium-sized. Within a library made for alpha chains, this beta chain is off target, and its count is uninformative. This chain connects TRBV7-3 to TRBJ1-1; D unresolved. Germline loops: CDR1 SGHTA, CDR2 FQGTGA. Trimming stripped 0 bases from V and 7 bases from J, with 9 bases between. The CDR3 has 13 residues. The CDR3 protein is CASSLTIRGEAFF. In nucleotides, the CDR3 is TGTGCCAGCAGCTTAACGATAAGAGGTGAAGCTTTCTTT.

As regards this clonotype: In a library made to pick up alpha chains, this beta chain is a stray read with a size that means little. The rearrangement links TRBV4-1 to TRBJ2-1, with TRBD2 matching 8 bases. CDR3 length: 15 amino acids. CDR1 is MGHRA, CDR2 YSYEKL, per germline. V dropped 0 bases and J dropped 7; count of bases not matched to a gene: 5. Here the CDR3 DNA reads TGCGCCAGCAGCCAAGACGGGACTAGGACAAATGAGCAGTTCTTC. Encoded protein: CASSQDGTRTNEQFF.

With respect to this clonotype: This beta chain is a stray read from a library made for alpha chains; its abundance is not meaningful. The chain employs TRBV27 and TRBJ2-1; no reliable D call. Germline CDR1 reads MNHEY; CDR2 reads SMNVEV (reference sequence). V shed 3 bases and J shed 8 bases, with 11 bases lying between them. The CDR3 has 13 residues. In DNA form, the CDR3 reads TGTGCCAGCAGTTTGTCCGAACGGTATGAGCAGTTCTTC. This gives the protein CASSLSERYEQFF.

This clonotype was recorded at least ten times. This beta chain appears as a stray read in a library generated for alpha chains; its size is not informative. The chain carries TRBV4-1 and TRBJ2-1; D is unresolved. Trimming took 0 bases from V and 6 from J, leaving 12 bases between them. Looked up from germline, CDR1 is MGHRA and CDR2 is YSYEKL. The CDR3 consists of 15 residues. In DNA form, the CDR3 reads TGCGCCAGCAGCCAAGAAACTGGCGGAATCAATGAGCAGTTCTTC. It encodes CASSQETGGINEQFF.

This clonotype was counted many times. Little can be read into the size of this beta chain, an off-target read in a library designed for alpha chains. This chain uses TRBV2 with TRBJ1-5, with 7 bases lining up with TRBD1. The CDR3 sequence is 14 residues long. J was trimmed by 4 bases and V by 4 bases; bases with no gene match: 4. Germline CDR1 SNHLY, CDR2 FYNNEI. CDR3 nucleotide sequence: TGTGCCAGCAGTGTGGGCAGGGGGAATCAGCCCCAGCATTTT. The encoded protein is CASSVGRGNQPQHF.

In this sample, this clonotype turned up many times. Because the library targeted alpha chains, this beta chain is an off-target read whose size means little. The CDR3 region has the DNA TGTGCCAGCAGTCTTGTTACCGGGGAGCTGTTTTTT. This translates into CASSLVTGELFF. The rearrangement uses TRBV28 and TRBJ2-2; D gene ambiguous. Germline lookup yields CDR1 MDHEN and CDR2 SYDVKM. The CDR3 loop spans 12 amino acids. V shed 5 bases and J shed 5 bases, with 6 bases lying between them.

Comment on this clonotype: As an off-target read in a library built for alpha chains, this beta chain has a frequency of little significance. The chain has TRBV6-6 and TRBJ1-1; maybe TRBD1 (5 bases). V gave up 6 bases and J gave up 5 bases, with 19 bases separating them. The CDR3 contains 15 residues. Germline assignment: CDR1 MNHNY and CDR2 SVGAGI (reference sequence). The CDR3 loop reads CASSRSREGETEAFF. Here the CDR3 DNA reads TGTGCCAGCAGCCGAAGCAGGGAAGGGGAGACTGAAGCTTTCTTT.

As concerns this clonotype: This beta chain lies outside the target of a library built for alpha chains; its clone size means little. The chain carries TRBV12-3 or TRBV12-4 and TRBJ1-1, with a possible D match to TRBD1 (5 bases). This CDR3 has 17 residues. Deletions cut 7 bases from V and 3 bases from J, with 24 bases between. CDR3: CASTRVQVLGLDTEAFF. The CDR3 DNA reads TGTGCCAGCACCCGGGTACAGGTTCTTGGATTGGACACTGAAGCTTTCTTT.

There are many counts of this clonotype. This beta chain was picked up by a library intended for alpha chains and is off target, so its count carries little meaning. This chain joins TRBV7-6 and TRBJ1-1; 11 bases fit TRBD1. V lost 5 bases and J lost 1; bases outside the gene matches: 3. Germline CDR1 reads SGHVS; CDR2 reads FNYEAQ. The CDR3 spans 15 residues. The CDR3 protein is CASSLGQGANTEAFF. Here the CDR3 DNA reads TGTGCCAGCAGCCTAGGACAGGGGGCGAACACTGAAGCTTTCTTT.